The clone carrying this TCR beta chain has a count of ten or more. Its antigen remains unknown. V shed 7 bases and J shed 1 base, with 7 bases lying between them. Germline V CDR1 and CDR2: MNHEY, SMNVEV (reference sequence). This CDR3 region has 13 residues. The data were obtained in a study of T-cell reconstitution after alpha-beta-depleted transplantation in children. General study findings and limits: Reported findings indicate that, about two months after transplant, alpha-beta T cells came from several hundred expanded clones, which were derived from non-depleted graft cells. T cells produced anew were the main source of T-cell counts and diversity one year after transplant. For some patients, TCRbeta diversity was high at day 60 because of recipient T cells and thymic progenitors that survived.

TCRbeta library construction was performed incorporating unique molecular identifiers. TCRdb used MiXCR to reprocess the PCR reads, holding one entry per CDR3 protein. This table holds 200,000 to 250,000 distinct CDR3 sequences, 6.5% to 10% found once. The sample was PBMCs, mostly from graft donor cells, taken 180 days after TCRalphabeta/CD19-depleted stem cell transplant. V gene TRBV27 combines with J gene TRBJ2-2; D is ambiguous. The sequence derives from a male patient aged 10 to 17 who had a stem cell transplant for acute lymphoblastic leukemia, so the T cells may come from the graft donor. The CDR3 sequence is CASTLMNTGELFF. Written as DNA, the CDR3 is TGTGCCAGCACCCTCATGAACACCGGGGAGCTGTTTTTT.